These 32 T cell receptor beta chains were all obtained from the same sample, sequenced in a study of blood T cell repertoires in COVID-19. Data came from immunoSEQ multiplex PCR; TCRdb stores just in-frame clones and leaves some out. The data hold some 290,000 clones, with roughly 90% observed a single time. Sequencing was carried out using peripheral blood. These receptors came from a woman in her twenties or thirties with COVID-19, enrolled during active disease.

CDR3: CASSPNPLAGGGEQFF. The CDR3, as DNA: TGTGCCAGCAGCCCCAACCCCTTAGCGGGAGGCGGTGAGCAGTTCTTC. The chain links TRBV5-4 to TRBJ2-1; 10 bases map to TRBD2. Losses at the gene ends were 4 bases for V and 9 bases for J; bases not matched to a gene: 13. This CDR3 comprises 16 residues. The germline V gene has CDR1 SGHNT and CDR2 YYREEE (reference sequence).

J is TRBJ1-5 and V is TRBV6-1, with TRBD1 identical over 9 bases. The trim removed 3 bases at V and 2 bases at J, leaving 5 bases unmatched. The CDR3 loop spans 16 amino acids. Looked up from germline, CDR1 is MNHNS and CDR2 is SASEGT. CDR3 sequence: CASSDPQGAGNQPQHF. The DNA for the CDR3 is TGTGCCAGCAGTGATCCACAGGGGGCAGGCAATCAGCCCCAGCATTTT.

The rearrangement joins TRBV7-9 to TRBJ2-5, with a possible D match to TRBD1 (5 bases). Trimming removed 6 bases from V and 5 bases from J, with 13 bases in between. CDR1 is SEHNR and CDR2 is FQNEAQ in the germline V gene (reference sequence). This CDR3 comprises 13 residues. In nucleotides, the CDR3 is TGTGCCAGCAGTGTAGGGGCGAGGGAGACCCAGTACTTC. Protein product: CASSVGARETQYF.

The gene calls are TRBV12-3 or TRBV12-4 and TRBJ2-2; 9 bases line up with TRBD1. With V trimmed by 11 bases and J by 5 bases, 6 bases remained unmatched. This CDR3 region has 13 residues. The CDR3 DNA reads TGTGCCGGAGACAGGGGGTATACCGGGGAGCTGTTTTTT. Translation gives CAGDRGYTGELFF.

The V gene is TRBV5-4, the J gene TRBJ1-2, with 10 bases matching TRBD1. The CDR3 has 16 amino acids. V lost 4 bases to trimming and J lost 5 bases; unmatched junction nucleotides: 11. Germline CDR1 SGHNT, CDR2 YYREEE (reference sequence). In DNA form, the CDR3 reads TGTGCCAGCAGCCCCGGGACAGGGGCTTCCGGGTATGGCTACACCTTC. It translates to CASSPGTGASGYGYTF.

The chain employs TRBV15 and TRBJ2-7; 7 bases are a match to TRBD2. The germline gives CDR1 LNHNV, CDR2 YYDKDF (reference sequence). The CDR3 is 15 residues long. V was pared by 0 bases and J by 2 bases, with 4 bases of the junction left unmatched. The CDR3 is CATSRDPSGAYEQYF. The CDR3, as DNA: TGTGCCACCAGCAGAGATCCGAGCGGGGCCTACGAGCAGTACTTC. Full variable domain (outside the CDR3, taken from reference TRBV15 and TRBJ2-7): DAMVIQNPRYQVTQFGKPVTLSCSQTLNHNVMYWYQQKSSQAPKLLFHYYDKDFNNEADTPDNFQSRRPNTSFCFLDIRSPGLGDTAMYLCATSRDPSGAYEQYFGPGTRLTVT.

This clone was seen more than once but under ten times. This sequence joins TRBV4-3 and TRBJ1-1; 11 bases map to TRBD1. V shed 3 bases, J shed 4 bases, and the junction held 4 bases outside the gene matches. CDR1 and CDR2 (germline): LGHNA, YSLEER. This CDR3 is built from 15 residues. The CDR3 DNA follows: TGCGCCAGCAGCCAGGCCGGGACAGGGGGCACTGAAGCTTTCTTT. This sequence encodes CASSQAGTGGTEAFF.

This clone was picked up one time. This sequence joins TRBV6-2 or TRBV6-3 and TRBJ2-3; 10 bases agree with TRBD2. J lost 2 bases, V lost 3 bases, and 8 bases had no gene match. The CDR3 sequence is 17 residues long. CDR1 MNHEY and CDR2 SVGEGT come from the germline V gene. The CDR3: CASSYNAAGGSTDTQYF. The CDR3 DNA follows: TGTGCCAGCAGTTATAACGCAGCGGGAGGGTCCACAGATACGCAGTATTTT.

The chain has TRBV7-6 and TRBJ2-5; weak D call: TRBD1 (6 bases). CDR3 length equals 15 residues. V dropped 6 bases and J dropped 1 base, with 15 bases sitting between them. The germline CDR1 and CDR2 sequences are SGHVS and FNYEAQ. This CDR3 reads CASRPSGASQETQYF. The CDR3 DNA is TGTGCCAGCAGGCCCTCAGGGGCCTCCCAAGAGACCCAGTACTTC. Together with reference TRBV7-6 and TRBJ2-5, the CDR3 gives the full variable domain: GAGVSQSPRYKVTKRGQDVALRCDPISGHVSLYWYRQALGQGPEFLTYFNYEAQQDKSGLPNDRFSAERPEGSISTLTIQRTEQRDSAMYRCASRPSGASQETQYFGPGTRLLVL.

The genes are TRBV24-1 and TRBJ2-3; possibly TRBD2 for D (5 bases). The V end was cut by 7 bases, the J end by 3 bases, with 16 bases between. This CDR3 region has 15 residues. From germline, CDR1 is KGHDR and CDR2 SFDVKD. CDR3 coding DNA: TGTGCCACCAGCAAACTAGTATTGGGTACAGATACGCAGTATTTT. Encoded protein: CATSKLVLGTDTQYF.

The gene calls are TRBV10-3 and TRBJ1-1; D call uncertain. The CDR3 is made up of 12 amino acids. Per germline, CDR1 ENHRY and CDR2 SYGVKD. V shed 10 bases and J shed 3 bases, with 12 bases lying between them. The CDR3 spells CATAGEYTEAFF. The CDR3 bases are TGTGCCACTGCAGGTGAGTACACTGAAGCTTTCTTT.

The gene calls are TRBV6-5 and TRBJ1-4; D not certain. The germline V and J ends were trimmed by 8 bases and 0 bases, with 10 bases remaining between them. CDR1 and CDR2 from the germline V gene are MNHEY and SVGAGI. There are 14 residues in the CDR3. CDR3 amino acids: CASGRLSTNEKLFF. CDR3 nucleotides: TGTGCCAGCGGAAGACTGTCAACTAATGAAAAACTGTTTTTT.

CDR3 coding DNA: TGTGCCAGCAGCCAATCCGGGAGAGGTGTAGAGACCCAGTACTTC. Translation: CASSQSGRGVETQYF. The chain recombines TRBV3-1 (or the pseudogene TRBV3-2) with TRBJ2-5, with D possibly matching TRBD2 (6 bases). The CDR3 runs 15 residues. Trimming cost V 2 bases and J 4 bases, with 14 bases left between them. Germline CDR1 reads LGHDT; CDR2 reads YNNKEL (reference sequence).

The chain couples TRBV19 to TRBJ2-7; 7 bases agree with TRBD1. Losses at the gene ends were 6 bases for V and 0 bases for J; bases not matched to a gene: 5. CDR3 size: 14 residues. Germline CDR1 LNHDA, CDR2 SQIVND (reference sequence). Written as DNA, the CDR3 is TGTGCCAGTAGCGTACAGGGGAGCTCCTACGAGCAGTACTTC. Its translation: CASSVQGSSYEQYF.

The chain recombines TRBV11-2 with TRBJ2-7; TRBD2 matches 9 bases. The CDR3 runs 14 residues. Germline values: CDR1 SGHAT, CDR2 FQNNGV. J was trimmed by 7 bases and V by 1 base; bases with no gene match: 5. CDR3 nucleotide sequence: TGTGCCAGCAGCTTAGGGCTAGCGGGAAAAGAGCAGTACTTC. Translating it yields CASSLGLAGKEQYF.

The rearrangement joins TRBV6-1 to TRBJ2-7; 7 positions agree with TRBD2. CDR1 is MNHNS and CDR2 is SASEGT in the germline V gene. This CDR3 is 15 amino acids long. Losses at the gene ends were 2 bases for V and 3 bases for J; bases not matched to a gene: 7. CDR3 coding DNA: TGTGCCAGCAGTGAACGGCTAGCGGAGAACTACGAGCAGTACTTC. This gives the protein CASSERLAENYEQYF.

This clone was seen once. V is TRBV6-5 and J is TRBJ1-5; 7 bases map to TRBD1. Germline values: CDR1 MNHEY, CDR2 SVGAGI. V trimming: 0 bases; J trimming: 7 bases; junction bases outside the gene matches: 9. CDR3 length equals 16 residues. The CDR3 nucleotides are TGTGCCAGCAGTTACTCGATAAGGGCAGGGGGGCAGCCCCAGCATTTT. Its protein is CASSYSIRAGGQPQHF.

As to this clone: This sample includes further DNA sequences coding for the same CDR3. The chain joins TRBV29-1 to TRBJ1-2, with 10 bases fitting TRBD1. This CDR3 contains 13 residues. Per the germline V gene, CDR1 is SQVTM and CDR2 is ANQGSEA. The ends lost 6 bases at V and 0 bases at J; junction bases unmatched: 1. CDR3 region: CSVGQGANYGYTF. The CDR3 coding sequence is TGCAGCGTCGGACAGGGGGCTAACTATGGCTACACCTTC.

The chain joins TRBV19 to TRBJ1-4; 8 nucleotides match TRBD1. The germline CDR1 and CDR2 sequences are LNHDA and SQIVND (reference sequence). This CDR3 spans 14 amino acids. V shed 5 bases, J shed 8 bases, and the junction held 7 bases outside the gene matches. CDR3 protein: CASSALTGDEKLFF. CDR3 in DNA: TGTGCCAGTAGTGCCCTGACAGGGGACGAAAAACTGTTTTTT.

The CDR3 is CASSGTGRDQPQHF. The CDR3, as DNA: TGTGCCAGCAGCGGGACAGGGAGAGATCAGCCCCAGCATTTT. This sequence joins TRBV6-5 and TRBJ1-5; 9 bases line up with TRBD1. CDR3 size: 14 residues. Germline V gene sequence: CDR1 MNHEY, CDR2 SVGAGI. J lost 5 bases, V lost 6 bases, and 5 bases had no gene match.

The chain recombines TRBV18 with TRBJ2-1; D not resolved. The CDR3 is made up of 14 amino acids. Trimming stripped 3 bases from V and 5 bases from J, with 11 bases between. Germline lookup yields CDR1 KGHSH and CDR2 LQKENI. CDR3 sequence reads: CASSPMTRNNEQFF. In DNA, the CDR3 is TGTGCCAGCTCACCGATGACACGCAACAATGAGCAGTTCTTC.

The J gene is TRBJ1-3, the V gene TRBV5-4; unclear D gene. The CDR3 length is 17 residues. From germline, CDR1 is SGHNT and CDR2 YYREEE (reference sequence). Trimming took off 2 bases at V and 0 bases at J, with 15 bases between the two ends. The CDR3 loop is CASSLPGSGISGNTIYF. The CDR3 region has the DNA TGTGCCAGCAGCTTACCGGGGAGCGGAATCTCTGGAAACACCATATATTTT.

This clone was seen only once. CDR3 nucleotide sequence: TGTGCCAGCAGTACGGTGACAGGGGGCGCTTACGAGCAGTACTTC. Translated: CASSTVTGGAYEQYF. The chain combines TRBV2 with TRBJ2-7, with 10 bases that match TRBD1. The germline V gene encodes CDR1 SNHLY and CDR2 FYNNEI. The CDR3 has 15 residues. The junction had 8 bases not matched to a gene; V was cut back by 5 bases and J by 4 bases. The whole variable domain, remainder taken from reference TRBV2 and TRBJ2-7, is EPEVTQTPSHQVTQMGQEVILRCVPISNHLYFYWYRQILGQKVEFLVSFYNNEISEKSEIFDDQFSVERPDGSNFTLKIRSTKLEDSAMYFCASSTVTGGAYEQYFGPGTRLTVT.

The chain joins TRBV28 to TRBJ1-2; no clear D gene. Germline V gives CDR1 MDHEN, CDR2 SYDVKM. Trimming shortened V by 8 bases and J by 8 bases, and 24 bases separated the two germline ends. The CDR3 extends over 15 amino acids. The CDR3, as DNA: TGTGCCAGCGGCATCCCGTCGGAGGCGGCGAAGGGCTACACCTTC. Translated, it gives CASGIPSEAAKGYTF.

This clone has only one observation. The chain employs TRBV6-6 and TRBJ1-2; 9 nucleotides match TRBD1. Germline V gene data show CDR1 as MNHNY and CDR2 as SVGAGI (reference sequence). With 5 bases clipped from V and 8 bases from J, the junction kept 15 bases outside the gene matches. The CDR3 length is 16 residues. CDR3 DNA sequence: TGTGCCAGCAGTCGAGCCCCGGGACAGGGTATGAGAGGCTACACCTTC. Translating gives CASSRAPGQGMRGYTF.

This clone occurred a few times. This chain joins TRBV6-5 and TRBJ1-5, with a possible D match to TRBD1 (5 bases). Per germline, CDR1 MNHEY and CDR2 SVGAGI. The V end was cut by 4 bases, the J end by 5 bases, with 12 bases between. The CDR3 is 14 residues long. CDR3 bases: TGTGCCAGCAGTTCCGGGGGAAAGTATCAGCCCCAGCATTTT. The encoded protein is CASSSGGKYQPQHF.

The rearrangement joins TRBV7-9 to TRBJ2-7; 8 nucleotides align to TRBD2. The V gene end was trimmed by 5 bases and the J gene end by 6 bases; junction bases not matched to a gene: 15. The CDR3 has 16 residues. The germline V gene encodes CDR1 SEHNR and CDR2 FQNEAQ (reference sequence). The CDR3 loop is CASSPPQTSGSPEQYF. CDR3 sequence (DNA): TGTGCCAGCAGCCCCCCGCAAACTAGCGGCAGTCCCGAGCAGTACTTC.

The chain couples TRBV2 to TRBJ1-5; no firm D call. Trimming cost V 4 bases and J 1 base, with 5 bases left between them. This CDR3 is 13 amino acids long. Germline V gives CDR1 SNHLY, CDR2 FYNNEI. CDR3 DNA: TGTGCCAGCAGTGCTGAGAGCAATCAGCCCCAGCATTTT. This encodes CASSAESNQPQHF.

The chain employs TRBV4-3 and TRBJ1-2, with 7 bases identical to TRBD1. The CDR3 totals 15 residues. Trimming took 0 bases from V and 4 from J; bases not matched to a gene: 5. The germline V gene has CDR1 LGHNA and CDR2 YSLEER. The DNA for the CDR3 is TGCGCCAGCAGCCAAGATCTAGACAGGGCCTATGGCTACACCTTC. This translates into CASSQDLDRAYGYTF.

V and J are TRBV9 and TRBJ2-1; 7 bases fit TRBD2. V lost 0 bases and J lost 5; bases outside the gene matches: 5. The germline V gene encodes CDR1 SGDLS and CDR2 YYNGEE. The CDR3 spans 15 residues. CDR3 loop: CASSVGGGSNNEQFF. The DNA for the CDR3 is TGTGCCAGCAGCGTAGGAGGCGGGAGTAACAATGAGCAGTTCTTC.

The genes are TRBV18 and TRBJ1-3, with 12 positions matching TRBD1. CDR1 is KGHSH and CDR2 is LQKENI in the germline V gene. With 1 base clipped from V and 2 bases from J, the junction kept 3 bases outside the gene matches. The CDR3 extends over 17 amino acids. CDR3 DNA sequence: TGTGCCAGCTCACCACAGGGACAGGGGGCGACTGGAAACACCATATATTTT. Protein product: CASSPQGQGATGNTIYF.

This clone was seen a single time. The CDR3 loop reads CASSLSAFQGDYGYTF. The CDR3 DNA reads as TGTGCCAGCAGCTTGAGTGCTTTTCAGGGGGACTATGGCTACACCTTC. The V and J genes are TRBV5-4 and TRBJ1-2; 7 bases line up with TRBD1. Germline V lookup: CDR1 SGHNT, CDR2 YYREEE (reference sequence). The junction had 9 bases not matched to a gene; V was cut back by 1 base and J by 3 bases. The CDR3 has 16 amino acids.